The 8 T cell receptor beta chains reported below all come from one sample, sequenced in a study of blood T cell repertoires in COVID-19. The assay was immunoSEQ multiplex PCR, and TCRdb's table has in-frame clones only and misses some. This sample yields hundreds of thousands of clones, of which around nine tenths are seen a single time; 4.3% belongs to the top ten. Sequencing was performed on peripheral blood. These receptors were taken from a woman aged 30 to 39 with acute or convalescent COVID-19.

This chain joins TRBV7-9 and TRBJ2-3; no firm D call. Trimming took 0 bases from V and 3 from J, leaving 10 bases between them. The V gene's germline CDR1 is SEHNR and CDR2 FQNEAQ (reference sequence). The CDR3 consists of 15 residues. Written as DNA, the CDR3 is TGTGCCAGCAGCTTAGCAGAGACTCCAACAGATACGCAGTATTTT. This codes for CASSLAETPTDTQYF. Together with reference TRBV7-9 and TRBJ2-3, the CDR3 gives the full variable domain: DTGVSQNPRHKITKRGQNVTFRCDPISEHNRLYWYRQTLGQGPEFLTYFQNEAQLEKSRLLSDRFSAERPKGSFSTLEIQRTEQGDSAMYLCASSLAETPTDTQYFGPGTRLTVL.

The genes are TRBV30 and TRBJ1-6; no clear D gene. V gave up 5 bases and J gave up 7 bases, with 15 bases separating them. Germline V CDR1 and CDR2: GTSNPN, SVGIG (reference sequence). The CDR3 has 14 residues. The CDR3: CAWGPGQLNSPLHF. CDR3 sequence (DNA): TGTGCCTGGGGTCCCGGCCAACTAAATTCACCCCTCCACTTT.

This clone was counted between two and nine times. This chain connects TRBV19 to TRBJ1-5; D ambiguous. Germline CDR1 reads LNHDA; CDR2 reads SQIVND (reference sequence). This CDR3 region has 12 residues. Trimming took off 1 base at V and 8 bases at J, with 6 bases between the two ends. The CDR3 loop reads CASSIALEPQHF. For the CDR3, the DNA is TGTGCCAGTAGTATAGCACTTGAGCCCCAGCATTTT.

The genes are TRBV2 and TRBJ2-3, with D tentatively TRBD2 (5 bases). The CDR3 sequence is 18 residues long. Between the trimmed V and J ends, which lost 10 bases and 0 bases, there was a span of 26 bases. The germline gives CDR1 SNHLY, CDR2 FYNNEI. In DNA form, the CDR3 reads TGTGCCAACGCGCGACACCGAACAGCGGCTACTAGCACAGATACGCAGTATTTT. Protein sequence: CANARHRTAATSTDTQYF.

The V gene is TRBV6-5, the J gene TRBJ2-2; D perhaps matches TRBD2 (6 bases). Germline V gene data show CDR1 as MNHEY and CDR2 as SVGAGI. The CDR3 runs to 14 residues. V dropped 6 bases and J dropped 3 bases, with 11 bases sitting between them. The CDR3 bases are TGTGCCAGCAGCCGCGGGGTCTACACCGGGGAGCTGTTTTTT. Residues: CASSRGVYTGELFF.

The rearrangement uses TRBV3-1 (or the pseudogene TRBV3-2) and TRBJ1-3; unclear D gene. Germline V CDR1 and CDR2: LGHDT, YNNKEL (reference sequence). The CDR3 has 15 residues. The V gene lost 1 base and the J gene lost 1 base, with 8 bases spanning the gap. The chain's CDR3 is CASSQGRVSGNTIYF. CDR3 in DNA: TGTGCCAGCAGCCAAGGAAGAGTGTCTGGAAACACCATATATTTT.

The sample holds a few counts of this clone. The chain employs TRBV29-1 and TRBJ2-3, with 7 bases lining up with TRBD1. The CDR3 loop spans 12 amino acids. In germline, CDR1 is SQVTM, CDR2 ANQGSEA. Germline trimming cut 4 bases from V and 4 bases from J; bases unmatched to any gene: 2. CDR3 loop: CSVVRGSDTQYF. The DNA of the CDR3 is TGCAGCGTTGTCAGGGGGTCAGATACGCAGTATTTT.

The chain employs TRBV25-1 and TRBJ1-2, with a weak D call TRBD1 (6 bases). In germline, CDR1 is MGHDK, CDR2 SYGVNS. This CDR3 contains 17 residues. V dropped 0 bases and J dropped 8 bases, with 22 bases sitting between them. Written as DNA, the CDR3 is TGTGCCAGCAGTGAATATGTGGTAGAACAGGGACCTAGCGGCTACACCTTC. Its translation: CASSEYVVEQGPSGYTF.